A single sample gave rise to the 23 T cell receptor beta chains below, sequenced in a study of blood T cell repertoires in COVID-19. Generated by immunoSEQ multiplex PCR, the TCRdb table keeps only in-frame clones and is missing some. The data hold 150,000 to 200,000 clones, with more than 75% observed a single time. What was sequenced was peripheral blood. Receptor source: a human donor in a cohort sampled during active COVID-19.

This chain links TRBV6-5 with TRBJ2-7; 8 bases line up with TRBD1. The ends lost 6 bases at V and 3 bases at J; junction bases unmatched: 10. The CDR3 totals 15 residues. The V gene's germline CDR1 is MNHEY and CDR2 SVGAGI. The CDR3 spells CASRTGQGRNYEQYF. Here the CDR3 DNA reads TGTGCCAGCAGGACCGGACAGGGTAGGAACTACGAGCAGTACTTC.

The rearrangement joins TRBV6-6 to TRBJ2-6; TRBD2 agrees at 7 bases. The CDR3 sequence is 23 residues long. Germline V gene lookup returns CDR1 MNHNY and CDR2 SVGAGI (reference sequence). With 5 bases clipped from V and 1 base from J, the junction kept 26 bases outside the gene matches. DNA for the CDR3: TGTGCCAGCAGTCGTTTTGGGCTTGCCTCCGGGACTACCACTAGATCTGGGGCCAACGTCCTGACTTTC. Protein: CASSRFGLASGTTTRSGANVLTF.

For this clone: Other DNA sequences from this sample encode an identical CDR3 as well. V gene TRBV3-1 (or the pseudogene TRBV3-2) combines with J gene TRBJ1-2; D might be TRBD1 (5 bases). CDR1 is LGHDT, CDR2 YNNKEL, per germline (reference sequence). The CDR3 runs to 12 residues. The V end lost 1 base, the J end lost 8 bases, and 8 bases lay between the germline ends. The CDR3 region is CASSQGAGGYTF. DNA for the CDR3: TGTGCCAGCAGCCAAGGGGCAGGGGGCTACACCTTC.

The V call is TRBV5-1, the J call TRBJ2-7; 10 bases map to TRBD2. Trimming took 4 bases from V and 3 from J; bases not matched to a gene: 1. The germline V gene has CDR1 SGHRS and CDR2 YFSETQ. The CDR3 extends over 13 amino acids. DNA of the CDR3: TGCGCCAGCAGCCGGACTAGCGGCTACGAGCAGTACTTC. Translation gives CASSRTSGYEQYF.

Here the CDR3 DNA reads TGTGCCAGCAGTAGGACAGGGTACTACGAGCAGTACTTC. This codes for CASSRTGYYEQYF. The rearrangement links TRBV6-2 or TRBV6-3 to TRBJ2-7; 8 nucleotides align to TRBD1. The CDR3 is made up of 13 amino acids. The germline gives CDR1 MNHEY, CDR2 SVGEGT. J lost 3 bases, V lost 5 bases, and 3 bases had no gene match.

The chain couples TRBV4-2 to TRBJ2-1, with TRBD2 as a possible D gene (6 bases). With 1 base removed from V and 0 bases from J, the gap between germline ends came to 13 bases. The CDR3 totals 17 residues. CDR1 and CDR2 from the germline V gene are LGHNA and YNFKEQ. In DNA form, the CDR3 reads TGTGCCAGCAGCCAAGGACCCGGGACTTCCTCCTACAATGAGCAGTTCTTC. Translating gives CASSQGPGTSSYNEQFF.

The chain links TRBV2 to TRBJ2-7, with D perhaps TRBD1 (5 bases). The CDR3 runs 13 residues. Trimming took 3 bases from V and 5 from J, leaving 11 bases between them. Germline V gene data show CDR1 as SNHLY and CDR2 as FYNNEI. CDR3 nucleotide sequence: TGTGCCAGCAGTGAGGGCAGGGTCCACGAGCAGTACTTC. It translates to CASSEGRVHEQYF.

The chain uses TRBV30 and TRBJ2-5, with D possibly TRBD1 on 6 matching bases. V was pared by 0 bases and J by 5 bases, with 10 bases between. The CDR3 has 13 residues. Germline loops: CDR1 GTSNPN, CDR2 SVGIG (reference sequence). The CDR3 sequence is CAWSVRTGETQYF. CDR3 nucleotide sequence: TGTGCCTGGAGTGTACGTACAGGGGAGACCCAGTACTTC. Using reference TRBV30 and TRBJ2-5 for the parts outside the CDR3, the full variable domain is SQTIHQWPATLVQPVGSPLSLECTVEGTSNPNLYWYRQAAGRGLQLLFYSVGIGQISSEVPQNLSASRPQDRQFILSSKKLLLSDSGFYLCAWSVRTGETQYFGPGTRLLVL.

The CDR3 nucleotides are TGTGCCAGCAGCGCGGGGGACAGGGCTTATGGCTACACCTTC. Protein product: CASSAGDRAYGYTF. The J gene is TRBJ1-2, the V gene TRBV5-5, with 9 bases lining up with TRBD1. CDR3 length: 14 amino acids. The germline CDR1 and CDR2 sequences are SGHKS and YYEKEE (reference sequence). Losses at the gene ends were 4 bases for V and 5 bases for J; bases not matched to a gene: 6.

Only a few counts were recorded for this clone. The chain employs TRBV4-2 and TRBJ2-7; 10 positions match TRBD2. The CDR3 is made up of 16 amino acids. Trimming at V came to 0 bases and at J to 7 bases, leaving 9 bases not matched to a gene. In germline, CDR1 is LGHNA, CDR2 YNFKEQ. The CDR3 coding sequence is TGTGCCAGCAGCCAAGATCTGGCTAGCGGGAGCTGGGAGCAGTACTTC. Translated: CASSQDLASGSWEQYF.

V is TRBV3-1 (or the pseudogene TRBV3-2) and J is TRBJ2-7; the match to TRBD1 covers 7 bases. Trimming took 3 bases from V and 1 from J; bases not matched to a gene: 6. This CDR3 has 15 amino acids. Per the germline V gene, CDR1 is LGHDT and CDR2 is YNNKEL (reference sequence). CDR3 sequence: CASSQAGTESYEQYF. The CDR3 DNA is TGTGCCAGCAGCCAGGCCGGGACAGAGTCCTACGAGCAGTACTTC.

The chain uses TRBV7-6 and TRBJ2-3; D perhaps matches TRBD2 (6 bases). Trimming left V 1 base short and J 6 bases short, with 17 bases between. The CDR3 covers 16 residues. Germline lookup yields CDR1 SGHVS and CDR2 FNYEAQ. The CDR3 spells CASSLVGDSPRDTQYF. Here the CDR3 DNA reads TGTGCCAGCAGCTTAGTAGGGGACTCGCCTCGGGATACGCAGTATTTT.

This clone occurred once. V is TRBV21-1 and J is TRBJ2-7; the DNA was not used to check the table's D call, TRBD2. TRBV21-1 is a known pseudogene. The CDR3 has 15 amino acids. The CDR3 DNA sequence: TGTGCCAGCAGCAAGGTCGGGGGAGTTTGCTACGAGCAGTACTTC. Residues: CASSKVGGVCYEQYF.

V usage is TRBV20-1 and J usage is TRBJ2-7; D is ambiguous. The CDR3 has 10 residues. V lost 4 bases and J 4 bases, leaving 5 bases between the germline ends. Germline loops: CDR1 DFQATT, CDR2 SNEGSKA (reference sequence). Here the CDR3 reads CSAKPYEQYF. The CDR3 region has the DNA TGCAGTGCTAAGCCATACGAGCAGTACTTC.

This clone is a singleton in its sample. The CDR3 DNA is TGTGCCAGCTCACCGGATGCGGACACCCACGAGCAGTACTTC. Protein: CASSPDADTHEQYF. The chain is built from TRBV18 and TRBJ2-7; D is perhaps TRBD1 (5 bases). Trimming shortened V by 3 bases and J by 5 bases, and 14 bases separated the two germline ends. Germline V gene sequence: CDR1 KGHSH, CDR2 LQKENI. The CDR3 extends over 14 amino acids.

The chain combines TRBV6-6 with TRBJ1-6; 8 nucleotides align to TRBD1. From germline, CDR1 is MNHNY and CDR2 SVGAGI (reference sequence). This CDR3 is 20 amino acids long. The V gene end was trimmed by 5 bases and the J gene end by 0 bases; junction bases not matched to a gene: 15. The chain's CDR3 is CASSRHLQGGPSSYNSPLHF. Here the CDR3 DNA reads TGTGCCAGCAGTCGCCACTTACAGGGGGGCCCCAGCTCCTATAATTCACCCCTCCACTTT.

The chain uses TRBV11-3 and TRBJ2-1, with D possibly matching TRBD1 (6 bases). V was cut by 4 bases and J by 7 bases, with 11 bases left in between. The CDR3 extends over 13 amino acids. Germline CDR1 is SGHNT and CDR2 is YENEEA. This chain's CDR3 is CASSSSQGNEQFF. CDR3 nucleotides: TGTGCCAGCAGCTCCTCTCAGGGGAATGAGCAGTTCTTC.

The chain has TRBV3-1 (or the pseudogene TRBV3-2) and TRBJ2-7; 9 bases line up with TRBD1. The V gene's germline CDR1 is LGHDT and CDR2 YNNKEL (reference sequence). The CDR3 runs to 14 residues. V shed 0 bases, J shed 8 bases, and the junction held 5 bases outside the gene matches. DNA for the CDR3: TGTGCCAGCAGCCAAGAGGACAGGGGATTAAAGCAGTACTTC. Translated: CASSQEDRGLKQYF.

The V gene is TRBV7-8, the J gene TRBJ2-7, with 8 bases fitting TRBD2. This CDR3 is built from 14 residues. Unmatched junction bases numbered 9, after V lost 4 bases and J lost 7 bases. Germline CDR1 and CDR2: SGHVS and FQNEAQ. The CDR3 reads CASSSSGGRWEQYF. In nucleotides, the CDR3 is TGTGCCAGCAGCTCATCGGGGGGGCGGTGGGAGCAGTACTTC.

The V call is TRBV28, the J call TRBJ1-2; 7 nucleotides align to TRBD1. Germline CDR1 is MDHEN and CDR2 is SYDVKM. This CDR3 region has 15 residues. Trimming took 6 bases from V and 8 from J; bases not matched to a gene: 15. CDR3 DNA: TGTGCCAGCAGGCTGCAGGGGGGTAGGGTTAGGGGCTACACCTTC. It specifies CASRLQGGRVRGYTF.

This chain connects TRBV3-1 (or the pseudogene TRBV3-2) to TRBJ2-3; TRBD2 matches at 8 bases. The CDR3 sequence is 15 residues long. Trimming cost V 4 bases and J 4 bases; bases outside gene matches: 7. CDR1 and CDR2 from the germline V gene are LGHDT and YNNKEL (reference sequence). CDR3 coding DNA: TGTGCCAGCAGCCTCCGGGGGGGCCATTCAGATACGCAGTATTTT. It specifies CASSLRGGHSDTQYF.

The chain employs TRBV5-1 and TRBJ2-7; TRBD2 matches at 7 bases. The germline CDR1 and CDR2 sequences are SGHRS and YFSETQ. This CDR3 has 13 residues. With V trimmed by 6 bases and J by 8 bases, 11 bases remained unmatched. CDR3 protein: CASKPGGGLQQYF. CDR3 in DNA: TGCGCCAGCAAACCCGGCGGGGGACTGCAGCAGTACTTC. Based on the CDR3 plus reference TRBV5-1 and TRBJ2-7, the full variable domain is KAGVTQTPRYLIKTRGQQVTLSCSPISGHRSVSWYQQTPGQGLQFLFEYFSETQRNKGNFPGRFSGRQFSNSRSEMNVSTLELGDSALYLCASKPGGGLQQYFGPGTRLTVT.

This chain links TRBV5-1 with TRBJ1-2; tentative D call: TRBD1 (6 bases). Germline assignment: CDR1 SGHRS and CDR2 YFSETQ. With 1 base removed from V and 6 bases from J, the gap between germline ends came to 13 bases. This CDR3 region has 14 residues. The CDR3 DNA is TGCGCCAGCAGCTTGCAACAGGGAGGGGATGGCTACACCTTC. Amino acids: CASSLQQGGDGYTF. Using reference TRBV5-1 and TRBJ1-2 for the parts outside the CDR3, the full variable domain is KAGVTQTPRYLIKTRGQQVTLSCSPISGHRSVSWYQQTPGQGLQFLFEYFSETQRNKGNFPGRFSGRQFSNSRSEMNVSTLELGDSALYLCASSLQQGGDGYTFGSGTRLTVV.